These 27 T cell receptor beta chains were all obtained from the same sample, sequenced in a study of T cell changes during pregnancy in multiple sclerosis. TCRdb's copy holds only in-frame clones and misses some; the assay was immunoSEQ multiplex PCR. Seen here are some 20,000 clones, 75% to 90% observed once, and the top ten hold under 1.3%. Specimen: CD4+ T cells from peripheral blood mononuclear cells, collected in the first trimester of pregnancy. These receptors all come from a female donor in good health, enrolled as a control in a pregnancy study.

This chain joins TRBV7-2 and TRBJ2-1; D is possibly TRBD2 (5 bases). The V gene's germline CDR1 is SGHTA and CDR2 FQGNSA. Trimming left V 5 bases short and J 4 bases short, with 6 bases between. This CDR3 contains 12 residues. Here the CDR3 reads CASSEGYNEQFF. CDR3 nucleotide sequence: TGTGCCAGCAGCGAGGGATACAATGAGCAGTTCTTC. Drawing the rest from reference TRBV7-2 and TRBJ2-1, the complete variable domain is GAGVSQSPSNKVTEKGKDVELRCDPISGHTALYWYRQSLGQGLEFLIYFQGNSAPDKSGLPSDRFSAERTGGSVSTLTIQRTQQEDSAVYLCASSEGYNEQFFGPGTRLTVL.

The chain carries TRBV6-6 and TRBJ2-5, with D possibly matching TRBD2 (5 bases). CDR3 size: 16 residues. Between the trimmed V and J ends, which lost 7 bases and 1 base, there was a span of 19 bases. Germline assignment: CDR1 MNHNY and CDR2 SVGAGI (reference sequence). The CDR3 here is CASNRWRAAFQETQYF. Here the CDR3 DNA reads TGTGCCAGCAACCGGTGGCGGGCCGCCTTCCAAGAGACCCAGTACTTC.

The chain employs TRBV5-6 and TRBJ2-5; 12 nucleotides align to TRBD2. CDR1 and CDR2 (germline): SGHDT, YYEEEE. CDR3 length: 16 residues. The V and J ends lost 2 bases and 2 bases, in that order; junction bases with no gene match: 4. Here the CDR3 DNA reads TGTGCCAGCAGCTTATCTAGCGGGGGGGGACAAGAGACCCAGTACTTC. Amino acid sequence: CASSLSSGGGQETQYF. The full variable domain, its missing parts supplied by reference TRBV5-6 and TRBJ2-5, is DAGVTQSPTHLIKTRGQQVTLRCSPKSGHDTVSWYQQALGQGPQFIFQYYEEEERQRGNFPDRFSGHQFPNYSSELNVNALLLGDSALYLCASSLSSGGGQETQYFGPGTRLLVL.

The chain links TRBV10-3 to TRBJ2-5; D unresolved. Trimming shortened V by 3 bases and J by 4 bases, and 15 bases separated the two germline ends. CDR1 is ENHRY and CDR2 is SYGVKD in the germline V gene. The CDR3 is made up of 15 amino acids. DNA of the CDR3: TGTGCCATCAGTGATTCTTTGAGTATCCGAGAGACCCAGTACTTC. Residues: CAISDSLSIRETQYF.

The chain has TRBV5-8 and TRBJ2-7, with D possibly being TRBD2 (6 bases). Germline assignment: CDR1 SGHTS and CDR2 YDEGEE. V was clipped by 4 bases and J by 5 bases, with 22 bases between them. This CDR3 has 16 residues. The CDR3 reads CASSLPPGRRSHEQYF. The CDR3 DNA sequence: TGTGCCAGCAGCCTCCCCCCTGGGAGGAGGTCTCACGAGCAGTACTTC.

The CDR3, as DNA: TGTGCCAGCACGCCATCAACAGGGTTGGCTTTCTTT. It is translated as CASTPSTGLAFF. This chain joins TRBV6-1 and TRBJ1-1, with D possibly TRBD1 on 6 matching bases. The germline V gene has CDR1 MNHNS and CDR2 SASEGT. CDR3 size: 12 residues. Trimming removed 7 bases at V and 11 bases at J, with 17 bases between.

This chain links TRBV6-1 with TRBJ2-7; TRBD2 aligns across 8 bases. This CDR3 spans 15 amino acids. V shed 2 bases, J shed 5 bases, and the junction held 8 bases outside the gene matches. The germline CDR1 and CDR2 sequences are MNHNS and SASEGT. CDR3 amino acids: CASSESSGGSDEQYF. The CDR3 nucleotides read TGTGCCAGCAGTGAATCTTCGGGAGGGAGCGACGAGCAGTACTTC.

In nucleotides, the CDR3 is TGTGCCAGCAGTGAAAAGACTAGCCCGAGGGGCACAGATACGCAGTATTTT. This sequence encodes CASSEKTSPRGTDTQYF. The chain links TRBV2 to TRBJ2-3, with 7 bases fitting TRBD2. Germline lookup yields CDR1 SNHLY and CDR2 FYNNEI. J gave up 1 base and V 2 bases, and 9 bases lay outside the gene matches. The CDR3 consists of 17 residues.

The chain employs TRBV6-1 and TRBJ2-1, with TRBD2 identical over 13 bases. CDR3 length: 16 amino acids. Germline V lookup: CDR1 MNHNS, CDR2 SASEGT. V shed 3 bases, J shed 8 bases, and the junction held 7 bases outside the gene matches. CDR3 residues: CASSDPWTSGSHEQFF. CDR3 DNA: TGTGCCAGCAGTGATCCGTGGACTAGCGGGAGTCATGAGCAGTTCTTC.

V gene TRBV29-1 combines with J gene TRBJ2-7; D is possibly TRBD1 (5 bases). V lost 4 bases, J lost 3 bases, and 13 bases lay in between. The CDR3 runs 13 residues. CDR1 and CDR2 from the germline V gene are SQVTM and ANQGSEA. Written as DNA, the CDR3 is TGCAGCGTTGGGGCAGGGCCTCTCTACGAGCAGTACTTC. This gives the protein CSVGAGPLYEQYF.

The genes are TRBV7-3 and TRBJ2-7; D is undetermined. The V gene lost 3 bases and the J gene lost 2 bases, with 14 bases spanning the gap. Germline assignment: CDR1 SGHTA and CDR2 FQGTGA. The CDR3 is 15 amino acids. The CDR3 nucleotides read TGTGCCAGCAGCTTCGGTGGCGGATCGCCCTACGAGCAGTACTTC. Translation: CASSFGGGSPYEQYF.

This clone occurred once. V is TRBV30 and J is TRBJ2-1, with D possibly matching TRBD2 (6 bases). The V and J ends lost 6 bases and 6 bases respectively, with 15 bases between them. The CDR3 spans 13 residues. CDR1 and CDR2 (germline): GTSNPN, SVGIG (reference sequence). CDR3 loop: CACRDLRANEQFF. CDR3 DNA: TGTGCCTGCCGGGACTTACGGGCCAATGAGCAGTTCTTC.

V usage is TRBV12-5 and J usage is TRBJ2-1; TRBD2 matches 12 bases. This CDR3 has 13 residues. Germline CDR1 LGHNT, CDR2 FRNRAP. Trimming cost V 5 bases and J 7 bases; bases outside gene matches: 0. This CDR3 is CASGTSGRNEQFF. The CDR3 DNA reads as TGTGCTAGTGGTACTAGCGGGAGGAATGAGCAGTTCTTC. Complete variable domain (other parts from reference TRBV12-5 and TRBJ2-1): DARVTQTPRHKVTEMGQEVTMRCQPILGHNTVFWYRQTMMQGLELLAYFRNRAPLDDSGMPKDRFSAEMPDATLATLKIQPSEPRDSAVYFCASGTSGRNEQFFGPGTRLTVL.

The rearrangement uses TRBV15 and TRBJ1-5, with D possibly being TRBD1 (5 bases). Germline V gives CDR1 LNHNV, CDR2 YYDKDF (reference sequence). V was trimmed by 0 bases and J by 8 bases, leaving 8 bases between them. This CDR3 is built from 13 residues. The CDR3 sequence is CATSRDRGEPQHF. The CDR3, as DNA: TGTGCCACCAGCAGAGATCGGGGGGAGCCCCAGCATTTT.

V and J are TRBV10-2 and TRBJ2-3; 7 bases agree with TRBD2. The CDR3 length is 12 residues. Germline loops: CDR1 WSHSY, CDR2 SAAADI. The V segment lost 0 bases and the J segment 9 bases; nucleotides outside the gene matches: 0. CDR3 amino acids: CASSESSGTQYF. The CDR3 nucleotides read TGCGCCAGCAGTGAGTCTAGCGGGACGCAGTATTTT.

V gene TRBV10-3 combines with J gene TRBJ2-5; no reliable D call. From germline, CDR1 is ENHRY and CDR2 SYGVKD. The ends were cut back, 7 bases at V and 5 bases at J, with 11 bases in the middle. This CDR3 region has 12 residues. CDR3 DNA sequence: TGTGCCATCACCGATGGTCGGGAGACCCAGTACTTC. It encodes CAITDGRETQYF.

The CDR3 region is CASSPSLTSLNTGELFF. CDR3 bases: TGTGCCAGCTCACCATCATTGACTAGCCTCAATACCGGGGAGCTGTTTTTT. The V and J genes are TRBV18 and TRBJ2-2; 7 bases are a match to TRBD2. Trimming cost V 2 bases and J 5 bases; bases outside gene matches: 11. The CDR3 is 17 residues long. Germline CDR1 and CDR2: KGHSH and LQKENI.

This rearrangement joins TRBV5-6 to TRBJ1-1; TRBD1 agrees at 7 bases. The CDR3 length is 13 residues. With 2 bases clipped from V and 4 bases from J, the junction kept 2 bases outside the gene matches. Per the germline V gene, CDR1 is SGHDT and CDR2 is YYEEEE. The CDR3 is CASSLYRGTEAFF. In DNA form, the CDR3 reads TGTGCCAGCAGCTTATACAGGGGCACTGAAGCTTTCTTT.

This sequence joins TRBV7-8 and TRBJ1-5; possibly TRBD1 for D (5 bases). CDR1 and CDR2 (germline): SGHVS, FQNEAQ. The CDR3 spans 16 residues. The V and J ends lost 5 bases and 7 bases respectively, with 21 bases between them. The CDR3 DNA follows: TGTGCCAGCAGCGTAGGCGGGCGGGGGGTAGGGCAGCCCCAGCATTTT. Translated, it gives CASSVGGRGVGQPQHF.

The rearrangement links TRBV12-5 to TRBJ2-3; TRBD1 agrees at 9 bases. The ends lost 1 base at V and 3 bases at J; junction bases unmatched: 2. The CDR3 consists of 15 residues. Germline V CDR1 and CDR2: LGHNT, FRNRAP. The CDR3 protein is CASGLGDRETDTQYF. CDR3 sequence (DNA): TGTGCTAGTGGTTTGGGGGACAGGGAAACAGATACGCAGTATTTT.

The genes are TRBV9 and TRBJ2-1; 12 bases line up with TRBD2. Germline V gene data show CDR1 as SGDLS and CDR2 as YYNGEE. The CDR3 is made up of 16 amino acids. J was trimmed by 8 bases and V by 4 bases; bases with no gene match: 10. CDR3 DNA: TGTGCCAGCAGCTATCAGACTAGCGGGGGTACCGATGAGCAGTTCTTC. The encoded protein is CASSYQTSGGTDEQFF.

The sample holds a few counts of this clone. This chain uses TRBV5-1 with TRBJ2-3; 9 bases match TRBD2. V lost 4 bases to trimming and J lost 1 base; unmatched junction nucleotides: 4. CDR1 is SGHRS and CDR2 is YFSETQ in the germline V gene. The CDR3 has 15 amino acids. Here the CDR3 DNA reads TGCGCCAGCAGCCCTGGGACTAGCCGCACAGATACGCAGTATTTT. Translation gives CASSPGTSRTDTQYF.

The CDR3 loop reads CASRSRVDVTIYF. CDR3 sequence (DNA): TGTGCCAGCAGATCCAGGGTTGACGTCACCATATATTTT. The chain uses TRBV2 and TRBJ1-3; possibly TRBD1 for D (5 bases). The CDR3 length is 13 residues. Between the trimmed V and J ends, which lost 6 bases and 9 bases, there was a span of 15 bases. The germline V gene has CDR1 SNHLY and CDR2 FYNNEI.

The chain uses TRBV5-4 and TRBJ1-1; the D is unclear. The V end was cut by 0 bases, the J end by 5 bases, with 11 bases between. The CDR3 totals 14 residues. In germline, CDR1 is SGHNT, CDR2 YYREEE (reference sequence). The CDR3 sequence: CASSLVLGETEAFF. CDR3 in DNA: TGTGCCAGCAGCTTGGTTCTCGGGGAAACTGAAGCTTTCTTT. The full variable domain, its missing parts supplied by reference TRBV5-4 and TRBJ1-1, is ETGVTQSPTHLIKTRGQQVTLRCSSQSGHNTVSWYQQALGQGPQFIFQYYREEENGRGNFPPRFSGLQFPNYSSELNVNALELDDSALYLCASSLVLGETEAFFGQGTRLTVV.

The V and J genes are TRBV5-5 and TRBJ1-4, with D unresolved. The CDR3 has 10 amino acids. In germline, CDR1 is SGHKS, CDR2 YYEKEE (reference sequence). V was shortened by 7 bases and J by 11 bases, with 9 bases between the two germline ends. CDR3 DNA: TGTGCCAGCCGCCTGAGGAAACTGTTTTTT. It yields the protein CASRLRKLFF.

The V call is TRBV10-1, the J call TRBJ2-1; no firm D call. This CDR3 comprises 14 residues. With 6 bases removed from V and 9 bases from J, the gap between germline ends came to 18 bases. Per the germline V gene, CDR1 is WNHNN and CDR2 is SYGVQD (reference sequence). For the CDR3, the DNA is TGCGCCAGCAGCCCGAGGAGAGGCGTCAGTGAGCAGTTCTTC. This encodes CASSPRRGVSEQFF.

In its sample, this clone was seen once. The rearrangement uses TRBV11-3 and TRBJ1-1; 7 bases are shared with TRBD1. The germline V gene encodes CDR1 SGHNT and CDR2 YENEEA. This CDR3 has 14 amino acids. Trimming took 5 bases from V and 6 from J; bases not matched to a gene: 9. Here the CDR3 reads CASSPRQGRAEAFF. The CDR3 nucleotides are TGTGCCAGCAGCCCACGACAGGGAAGGGCTGAAGCTTTCTTT.